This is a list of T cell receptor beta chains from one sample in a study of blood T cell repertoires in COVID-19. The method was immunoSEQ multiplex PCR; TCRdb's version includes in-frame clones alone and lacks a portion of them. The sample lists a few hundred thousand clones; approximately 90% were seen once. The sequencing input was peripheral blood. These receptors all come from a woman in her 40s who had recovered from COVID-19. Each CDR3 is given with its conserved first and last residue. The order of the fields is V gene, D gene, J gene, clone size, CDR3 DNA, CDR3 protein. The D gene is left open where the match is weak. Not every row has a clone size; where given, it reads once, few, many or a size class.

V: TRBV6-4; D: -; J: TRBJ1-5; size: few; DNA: TGTGCCAGCAGTGACGATTCGGGACATGTTCATTTT; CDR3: CASSDDSGHVHF
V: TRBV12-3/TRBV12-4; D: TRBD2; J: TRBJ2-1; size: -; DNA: TGTGCCACCAGACTAGCGGGAGGCTATGAGCAGTTCTTC; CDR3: CATRLAGGYEQFF
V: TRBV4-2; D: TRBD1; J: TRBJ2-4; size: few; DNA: TGTGCCAGCAGCCTCACCCTGGACAGGGGGGACATTCAGTACTTC; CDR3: CASSLTLDRGDIQYF
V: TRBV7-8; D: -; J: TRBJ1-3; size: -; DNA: TGTGCCAGCAGGACCTCAGGGGCAAACACCATATATTTT; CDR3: CASRTSGANTIYF
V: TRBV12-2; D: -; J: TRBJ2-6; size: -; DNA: TGTGCAAGTCGCCCGGGGGGCGGGGGCAGGACTGGGGCCAACGTCCTGACTTTC; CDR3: CASRPGGGGRTGANVLTF
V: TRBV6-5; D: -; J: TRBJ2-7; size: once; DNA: TGTGCCAGCAAGGGGATGGGGACACCGACCTACGAGCAGTACTTC; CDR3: CASKGMGTPTYEQYF
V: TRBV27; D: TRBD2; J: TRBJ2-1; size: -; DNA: TGTGCCAGCAGATCAACAACTAGCGGGAGGCCCTACAATGAGCAGTTCTTC; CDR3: CASRSTTSGRPYNEQFF
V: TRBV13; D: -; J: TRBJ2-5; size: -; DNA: TGTGCCAGCAGCGGCAGGAGGCAAGAGACCCAGTACTTC; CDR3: CASSGRRQETQYF
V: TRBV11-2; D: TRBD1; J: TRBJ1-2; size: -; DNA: TGTGCCAGCAGCCCGGACAGGGCGGGGTACACCTTC; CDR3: CASSPDRAGYTF
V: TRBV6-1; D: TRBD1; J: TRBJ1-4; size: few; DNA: TGTGCCAGCAGTGACGGGACAGGGTTTGAAAAACTGTTTTTT; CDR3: CASSDGTGFEKLFF
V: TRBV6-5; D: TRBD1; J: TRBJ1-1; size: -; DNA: TGTGCCACCCGACAGGGGCAGAACACTGAAGCTTTCTTT; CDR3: CATRQGQNTEAFF
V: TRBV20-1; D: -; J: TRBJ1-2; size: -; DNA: TGCAGTGCTAGTACTACAGGGACCTCCTATGGCTACACCTTC; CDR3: CSASTTGTSYGYTF
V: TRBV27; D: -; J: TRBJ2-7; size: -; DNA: TGTGCCAGCAGTTTCACCCCTGAGGGTTCCTACGAGCAGTACTTC; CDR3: CASSFTPEGSYEQYF
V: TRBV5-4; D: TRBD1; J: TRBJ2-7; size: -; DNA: TGTGCCAGCAGCATGGGGGACAGGGTTCACGAGCAGTACTTC; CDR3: CASSMGDRVHEQYF
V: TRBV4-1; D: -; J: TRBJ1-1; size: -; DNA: TGCGCCAGCAGCCAAGATGAACAGCTTGAAGCTTTCTTT; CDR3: CASSQDEQLEAFF
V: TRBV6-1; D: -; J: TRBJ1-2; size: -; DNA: TGTGCCAGCAGTGAACGACCAGGCCTCTATGGCTACACCTTC; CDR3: CASSERPGLYGYTF
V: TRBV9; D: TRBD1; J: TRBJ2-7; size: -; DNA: TGTGCCAGCAGCCAAACACAGGGGTATCCCCCCTACGAGCAGTACTTC; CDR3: CASSQTQGYPPYEQYF
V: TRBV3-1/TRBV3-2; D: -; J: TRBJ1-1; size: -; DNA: TGTGCCAGCAGCCAAGAACAGGGAGGGAGCACTGAAGCTTTCTTT; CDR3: CASSQEQGGSTEAFF
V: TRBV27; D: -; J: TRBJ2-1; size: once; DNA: TGTGCCAGCAGTTCTCGAGGCCTCAATGAGCAGTTCTTC; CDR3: CASSSRGLNEQFF
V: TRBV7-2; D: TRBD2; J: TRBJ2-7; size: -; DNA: TGTGCCAGCAGCTCCCCGGGACTAGGGCATCCCGAGCAGTACTTC; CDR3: CASSSPGLGHPEQYF
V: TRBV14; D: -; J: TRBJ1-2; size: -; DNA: TGTGCCAGCAGCCGACAGGCCGTCGCAGGCTACACCTTC; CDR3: CASSRQAVAGYTF
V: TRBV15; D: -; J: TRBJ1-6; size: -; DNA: TGTGCCACCAGCCCCCCGGGGCTCGGAGGGTCACCCCTCCACTTT; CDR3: CATSPPGLGGSPLHF
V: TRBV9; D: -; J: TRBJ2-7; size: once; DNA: TGTGCCAGCAGCGTGGGGACCCGGGAGACCCAAGATATCGAGCAGTACTTC; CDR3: CASSVGTRETQDIEQYF
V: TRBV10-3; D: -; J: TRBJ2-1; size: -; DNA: TGTGCCAGCTGGGGGGGCAGGGTGACGGGTGAGCAGTTCTTC; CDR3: CASWGGRVTGEQFF
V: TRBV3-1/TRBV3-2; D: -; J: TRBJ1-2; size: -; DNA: TGTGCCAGCACCGCCGCTCTGGAGGACCGCGAGACCTATGGCTACACCTTC; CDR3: CASTAALEDRETYGYTF
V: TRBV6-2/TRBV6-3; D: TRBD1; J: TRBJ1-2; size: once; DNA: TGTGCCAGCAGTTGGAACAGGGGCTTCTATGGCTACACCTTC; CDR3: CASSWNRGFYGYTF
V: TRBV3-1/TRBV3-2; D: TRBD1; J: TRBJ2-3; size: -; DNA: TGTGCCACCTCGGACAGGGGGGTTACAGATACGCAGTATTTT; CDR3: CATSDRGVTDTQYF
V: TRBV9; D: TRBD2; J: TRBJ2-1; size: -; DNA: TGTGCCAGCAGCGTAGTCAGTCGGGGGGTAGCGGGGCCGGGCTCCAATGAGCAGTTCTTC; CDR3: CASSVVSRGVAGPGSNEQFF
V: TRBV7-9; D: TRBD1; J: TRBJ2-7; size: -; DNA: TGTGCCAGCAGCACTGGACAGGATCCCTACGAGCAGTACTTC; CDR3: CASSTGQDPYEQYF
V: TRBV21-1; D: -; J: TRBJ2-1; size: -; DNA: TGTGCCACCCGGTCCCCCATACTAGCGGGAGGCCTTAGGAGCTCCTACAATGAGCAGTTCTTC; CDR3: CATRSPILAGGLRSSYNEQFF
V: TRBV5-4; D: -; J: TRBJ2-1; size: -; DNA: TGTGCCAGCAGCTCCGCAGCCGGGACAACTAATGAGCAGTTCTTC; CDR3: CASSSAAGTTNEQFF
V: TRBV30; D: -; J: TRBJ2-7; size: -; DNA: TGTGCCTGGAGCAGGGTCTACGAGCAGTACTTC; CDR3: CAWSRVYEQYF
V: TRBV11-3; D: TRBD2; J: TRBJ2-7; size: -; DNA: TGTGCCAGCAGCGCCGGGAGCGGGAGTTACGAGCAGTACTTC; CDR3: CASSAGSGSYEQYF
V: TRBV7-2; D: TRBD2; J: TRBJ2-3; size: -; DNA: TGTGCCAGCAGCTTAGCGGGAGCGGGAGTTGCAGATACGCAGTATTTT; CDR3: CASSLAGAGVADTQYF
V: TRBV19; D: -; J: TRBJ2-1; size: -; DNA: TGTGCCAGTAGTACCCCCGGGACAATGAGTGAGCAGTTCTTC; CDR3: CASSTPGTMSEQFF
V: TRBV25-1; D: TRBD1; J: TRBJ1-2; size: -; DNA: TGTGCCATTCAGGGGGATAACTATGGCTACACCTTC; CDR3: CAIQGDNYGYTF
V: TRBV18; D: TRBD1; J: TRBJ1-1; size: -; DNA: TGTGCCAGCTCACCACGGGACAGGCACAACACTGAAGCTTTCTTT; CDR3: CASSPRDRHNTEAFF
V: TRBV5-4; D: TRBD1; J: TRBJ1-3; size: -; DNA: TGTGCCAGCAGCATCCAGGGGGCTGCAGGAAACACCATATATTTT; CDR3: CASSIQGAAGNTIYF
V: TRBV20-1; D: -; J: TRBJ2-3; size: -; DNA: TGCAGTGCTAGTGGGGCCCAGGGTACGACAGATACGCAGTATTTT; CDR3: CSASGAQGTTDTQYF
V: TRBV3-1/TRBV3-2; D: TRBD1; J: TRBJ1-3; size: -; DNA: TGTGCCAGCAGCCGACCCGGGACAGGGGGGCCAAACACCATATATTTT; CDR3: CASSRPGTGGPNTIYF
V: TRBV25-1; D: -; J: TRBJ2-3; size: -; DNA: TGTGCCAGCAGTGACTCGGGGAGCACAGATACGCAGTATTTT; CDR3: CASSDSGSTDTQYF
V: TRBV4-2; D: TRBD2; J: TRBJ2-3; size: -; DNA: TGTGCCAGCAGCCGGGGGGCTAGCGGGAGTAGCACAGATACGCAGTATTTT; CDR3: CASSRGASGSSTDTQYF
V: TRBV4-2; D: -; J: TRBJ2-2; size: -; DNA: TGTGCCAGCAGCCCCGCCACGGGTGCGAACACCGGGGAGCTGTTTTTT; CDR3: CASSPATGANTGELFF
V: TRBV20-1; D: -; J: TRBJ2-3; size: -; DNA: TGCAGTGCTAGTGGGCCGGGGTCAGATACGCAGTATTTT; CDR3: CSASGPGSDTQYF
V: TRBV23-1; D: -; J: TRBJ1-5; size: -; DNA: TGCGCCAGCAGTCAATCGAGAGGGTCCCACCAGCCCCAGCATTTT; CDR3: CASSQSRGSHQPQHF
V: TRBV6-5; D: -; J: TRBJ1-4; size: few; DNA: TGTGCCAGCAGTTACTCGATCGGAGGAAAACTGTTTTTT; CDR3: CASSYSIGGKLFF
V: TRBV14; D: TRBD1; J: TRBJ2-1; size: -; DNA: TGTGCCAGCAGCCCCGGGACAGCCCGCGATGAGCAGTTCTTC; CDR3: CASSPGTARDEQFF
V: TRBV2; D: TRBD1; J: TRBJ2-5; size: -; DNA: TGTGCCAGCAGTCAAGGGGGACAGCAAGAGACCCAGTACTTC; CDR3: CASSQGGQQETQYF
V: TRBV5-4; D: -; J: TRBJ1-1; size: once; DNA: TGTGCCAGCAGCCCGGCTCGGGGACAGAACACTGAAGCTTTCTTT; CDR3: CASSPARGQNTEAFF
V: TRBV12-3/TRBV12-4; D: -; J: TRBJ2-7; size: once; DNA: TGTGCCAGCAGTCCCTCCCCCCCCGGGGAGCAGTACTTC; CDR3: CASSPSPPGEQYF
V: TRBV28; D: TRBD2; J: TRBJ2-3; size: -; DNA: TGTGCCAGCAGTCCGACCCGGGGGGCAGATACGCAGTATTTT; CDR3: CASSPTRGADTQYF
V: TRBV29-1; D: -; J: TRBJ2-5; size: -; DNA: TGCAGCGTCCTTGCCCCAGGCCAAGAGACCCAGTACTTC; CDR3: CSVLAPGQETQYF
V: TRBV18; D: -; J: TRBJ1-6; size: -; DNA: TGTGCCAGCTCACCCGCGGCAGGGTATAATTCACCCCTCCACTTT; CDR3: CASSPAAGYNSPLHF
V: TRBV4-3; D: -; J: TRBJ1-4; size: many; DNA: TGCGCCAGCAGCCCCGGGACTAATGAAAAACTGTTTTTT; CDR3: CASSPGTNEKLFF
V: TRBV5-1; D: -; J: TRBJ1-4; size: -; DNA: TGCGCCAGCAGCTTGGCCGAGGGTCGTAATGAAAAACTGTTTTTT; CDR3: CASSLAEGRNEKLFF
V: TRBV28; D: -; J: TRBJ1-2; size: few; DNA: TGTGCCAGCAGTTCTTCTGAGGGGGGGAGCCCCACTATTGGCTACACCTTC; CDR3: CASSSSEGGSPTIGYTF
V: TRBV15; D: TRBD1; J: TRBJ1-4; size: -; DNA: TGTGCCACCGTCCCGGGACAGGGGCCAACTAATGAAAAACTGTTTTTT; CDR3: CATVPGQGPTNEKLFF
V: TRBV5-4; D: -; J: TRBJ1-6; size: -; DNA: TGTGCCAGCAGCTTGGGACGCCGCCGGACAGACCCCAATTCACCCCTCCACTTT; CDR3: CASSLGRRRTDPNSPLHF
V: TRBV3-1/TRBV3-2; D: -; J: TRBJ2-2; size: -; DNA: TGTGCCAGCAGCCAAGGAGTGGGAGGTCTGGGGGAGCTGTTTTTT; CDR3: CASSQGVGGLGELFF